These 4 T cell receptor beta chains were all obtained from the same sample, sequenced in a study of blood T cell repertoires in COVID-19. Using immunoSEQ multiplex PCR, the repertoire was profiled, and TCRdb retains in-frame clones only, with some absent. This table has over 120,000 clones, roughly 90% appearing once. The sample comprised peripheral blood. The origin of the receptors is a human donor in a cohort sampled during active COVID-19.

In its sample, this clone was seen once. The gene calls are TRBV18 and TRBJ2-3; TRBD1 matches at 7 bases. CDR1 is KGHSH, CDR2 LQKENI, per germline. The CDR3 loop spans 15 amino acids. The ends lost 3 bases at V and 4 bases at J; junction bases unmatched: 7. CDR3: CASSPSDRVSDTQYF. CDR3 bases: TGTGCCAGCTCACCGAGTGACAGGGTTTCAGATACGCAGTATTTT.

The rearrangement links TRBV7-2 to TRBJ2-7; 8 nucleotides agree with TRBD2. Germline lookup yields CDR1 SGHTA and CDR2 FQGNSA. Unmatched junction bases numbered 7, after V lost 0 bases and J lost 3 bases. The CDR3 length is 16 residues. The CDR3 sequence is CASSLAPLLAGYEQYF. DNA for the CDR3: TGTGCCAGCAGCTTAGCCCCCTTGCTAGCGGGCTACGAGCAGTACTTC.

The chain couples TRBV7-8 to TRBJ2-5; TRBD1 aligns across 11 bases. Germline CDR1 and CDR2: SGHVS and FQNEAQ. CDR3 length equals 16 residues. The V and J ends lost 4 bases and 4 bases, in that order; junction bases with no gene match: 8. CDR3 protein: CASSSLGTGGSETQYF. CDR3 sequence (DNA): TGTGCCAGCAGCTCTTTAGGGACAGGGGGTTCAGAGACCCAGTACTTC.

CDR3 residues: CAISGDRAIEETQYF. CDR3 sequence (DNA): TGTGCCATCAGTGGAGACAGGGCTATCGAAGAGACCCAGTACTTC. V and J are TRBV10-3 and TRBJ2-5; 7 positions agree with TRBD1. Trimming cost V 4 bases and J 3 bases; bases outside gene matches: 8. CDR1 and CDR2 (germline): ENHRY, SYGVKD. The CDR3 extends over 15 amino acids.